These 21 T cell receptor beta chains originate from one sample sequenced in a study of CD8+CD57+ T cells in acquired aplastic anemia. By flow cytometry, patients selected for sequencing had shown an expansion of CD8+CD57+ cells. According to the study, genomic DNA was the template for TCR beta VDJ and CDR3 profiling. TCRdb passed the reads through MiXCR, listing each CDR3 protein once. The repertoire includes around 430,000 distinct CDR3 sequences, about a third of them detected once, and 0.7% to 1% sits in the top ten. The specimen was sorted CD4+, CD8+, or CD8+CD57+ T cells (not recorded which) from PBMCs. The receptors come from a human donor with aplastic anemia.

V gene TRBV13 combines with J gene TRBJ2-3; 9 nucleotides align to TRBD1. The CDR3 loop spans 15 amino acids. J lost 5 bases, V lost 3 bases, and 6 bases had no gene match. Germline V lookup: CDR1 PRHDT, CDR2 FYEKMQ (reference sequence). CDR3 in amino acids: CASSFRTGAIDTQYF. CDR3 DNA sequence: TGTGCCAGCAGCTTCCGGACAGGGGCAATAGATACGCAGTATTTT. Full variable domain (rest looked up from reference TRBV13 and TRBJ2-3): AAGVIQSPRHLIKEKRETATLKCYPIPRHDTVYWYQQGPGQDPQFLISFYEKMQSDKGSIPDRFSAQQFSDYHSELNMSSLELGDSALYFCASSFRTGAIDTQYFGPGTRLTVL.

As for this clonotype: Its ends do not fully match the called genes, so a read error is possible. This chain joins TRBV7-9 and TRBJ2-7; D unresolved. Germline CDR1 and CDR2: SEHNR and FQNEAQ (reference sequence). There are 9 residues in the CDR3. CDR3: CARVYEQYF. The CDR3 DNA follows: TGCGCCAGAGTCTACGAGCAGTACTTC.

The V and J genes are TRBV2 and TRBJ1-1, with TRBD1 matching over 9 bases. Germline lookup yields CDR1 SNHLY and CDR2 FYNNEI. The CDR3 sequence is 14 residues long. Trimming removed 5 bases from V and 6 bases from J; junction bases left unmatched: 7. The CDR3 region is CASSLGTGYAEAFF. The CDR3 coding sequence is TGTGCCAGCAGTTTAGGGACAGGGTACGCTGAAGCTTTCTTT.

Notes on this clonotype: A much larger clone lies a single base off, so this may be a read error. The rearrangement uses TRBV7-2 and TRBJ2-5; a possible D gene is TRBD2 (6 bases). CDR3 length: 13 amino acids. In germline, CDR1 is SGHTA, CDR2 FQGNSA. The DNA of the CDR3 is TGTGCCAGCAACTTAGCGGAAGTGGAGACCCAGTACTTC. This translates into CASNLAEVETQYF.

The chain links TRBV2 to TRBJ2-5, with TRBD2 matching over 13 bases. Losses at the gene ends were 5 bases for V and 5 bases for J; bases not matched to a gene: 5. The CDR3 spans 15 residues. Looked up from germline, CDR1 is SNHLY and CDR2 is FYNNEI. The CDR3 here is CASSPGLAGLETQYF. CDR3 nucleotides: TGTGCCAGCAGTCCGGGACTAGCGGGATTGGAGACCCAGTACTTC.

This clonotype was detected many times. This chain links TRBV12-3 or TRBV12-4 with TRBJ1-2; D call uncertain. Trimming removed 2 bases at V and 3 bases at J, with 10 bases between. The CDR3 consists of 14 residues. CDR3 coding DNA: TGTGCCAGCAGTTTATTTGGCCGATACTATGGCTACACCTTC. It encodes CASSLFGRYYGYTF.

The J gene is TRBJ1-1, the V gene TRBV30; TRBD1 is a possible D gene (5 bases). V was trimmed by 5 bases and J by 2 bases, leaving 12 bases between them. This CDR3 has 13 residues. Germline CDR1 is GTSNPN and CDR2 is SVGIG (reference sequence). The chain's CDR3 is CAWGANSNTEAFF. Here the CDR3 DNA reads TGTGCCTGGGGGGCAAACTCAAACACTGAAGCTTTCTTT.

This clonotype was seen a few times. J is TRBJ1-2 and V is TRBV5-8; TRBD1 aligns across 7 bases. The trim removed 3 bases at V and 3 bases at J, leaving 8 bases unmatched. The V gene's germline CDR1 is SGHTS and CDR2 YDEGEE. This CDR3 is 15 amino acids long. The CDR3 DNA reads TGTGCCAGCAGCTCGGGACAGCGGGTTCACTATGGCTACACCTTC. Translation: CASSSGQRVHYGYTF. Complete variable domain (other parts from reference TRBV5-8 and TRBJ1-2): EAGVTQSPTHLIKTRGQQATLRCSPISGHTSVYWYQQALGLGLQFLLWYDEGEERNRGNFPPRFSGRQFPNYSSELNVNALELEDSALYLCASSSGQRVHYGYTFGSGTRLTVV.

Concerning this clonotype itself: It may be a read error: a sequence one base away is much more abundant. V is TRBV10-1 and J is TRBJ1-4, with 8 bases matching TRBD1. Looked up from germline, CDR1 is WNHNN and CDR2 is SYGVQD (reference sequence). The CDR3 consists of 15 residues. The CDR3 is CTSSETGATNEKLFF. CDR3 nucleotides: TGCACCAGCAGTGAGACAGGGGCAACTAATGAAAAACTGTTTTTT.

About this clonotype itself: A clone one base away is much larger, so this may be a read error. This sequence joins TRBV19 and TRBJ1-1; no clear D. Germline CDR1 reads LNHDA; CDR2 reads SQIVND (reference sequence). This CDR3 contains 13 residues. Trimming removed 10 bases from V and 10 bases from J, with 22 bases in between. The CDR3 coding sequence is TGTGCCACCGTTTCGGGGTTTAGGGCTGGAGCTTTCTTT. It specifies CATVSGFRAGAFF.

About this clonotype: This may arise from a read error, as a much more abundant clone is one base away. The CDR3: CSARNRGGETQYF. The CDR3 nucleotides read TGCAGTGCTAGGAACAGGGGTGGAGAGACCCAGTACTTC. This chain joins TRBV20-1 and TRBJ2-5; 7 positions agree with TRBD1. Germline values: CDR1 DFQATT, CDR2 SNEGSKA (reference sequence). The ends lost 3 bases at V and 4 bases at J; junction bases unmatched: 5. The CDR3 has 13 amino acids.

This chain links TRBV29-1 with TRBJ2-1; 8 nucleotides agree with TRBD2. V shed 5 bases, J shed 9 bases, and the junction held 6 bases outside the gene matches. The CDR3 spans 12 residues. Germline CDR1 and CDR2: SQVTM and ANQGSEA. This CDR3 is CSVPGGPSEQFF. The CDR3, as DNA: TGCAGCGTTCCGGGAGGGCCTAGTGAGCAGTTCTTC.

V is TRBV2 and J is TRBJ2-7; D remains unclear. Germline CDR1 is SNHLY and CDR2 is FYNNEI. This CDR3 has 13 amino acids. V was pared by 10 bases and J by 1 base, with 14 bases between. CDR3 region: CANVPASSYEQYF. The CDR3 DNA follows: TGTGCCAACGTACCCGCGTCGTCCTACGAGCAGTACTTC.

This clonotype was counted between two and nine times. The chain couples TRBV7-9 to TRBJ1-1, with D possibly TRBD1 on 6 matching bases. With 4 bases removed from V and 2 bases from J, the gap between germline ends came to 14 bases. This CDR3 has 15 residues. Germline assignment: CDR1 SEHNR and CDR2 FQNEAQ (reference sequence). CDR3: CASSSNRDTNTEAFF. The CDR3 DNA reads TGTGCCAGCAGCTCTAACCGGGACACTAACACTGAAGCTTTCTTT.

This chain joins TRBV20-1 and TRBJ2-5; no clear D. The end of the DNA is better explained by TRBJ2-1, so the J call may be wrong. Germline V CDR1 and CDR2: DFQATT, SNEGSKA (reference sequence). The CDR3 has 13 residues. This CDR3 reads CSASQMQENEQFF. CDR3 coding DNA: TGCAGTGCTAGTCAAATGCAAGAGAATGAGCAGTTCTTC.

This clonotype showed up just a few times. The chain joins TRBV7-2 to TRBJ2-3; D not certain. Germline-derived CDR1 and CDR2 are SGHTA and FQGNSA. CDR3 length equals 13 residues. Trimming removed 5 bases at V and 2 bases at J, with 8 bases between. The CDR3 region is CASSTQDTDTQYF. The CDR3 DNA reads as TGTGCCAGCAGCACACAAGACACAGATACGCAGTATTTT.

Comment on this clonotype: A read error may explain this, as a much larger clone is one base away. The chain carries TRBV7-9 and TRBJ2-7; tentative D call: TRBD2 (5 bases). CDR3 size: 13 residues. Per germline, CDR1 SEHNR and CDR2 FQNEAQ (reference sequence). The DNA for the CDR3 is TGTGCCGGCAGCCCCGGGATTCTGTGGGAGCAGTACTTC. It specifies CAGSPGILWEQYF.

This clonotype came up a few times. The gene calls are TRBV2 and TRBJ1-5; D not certain. Germline V lookup: CDR1 SNHLY, CDR2 FYNNEI. This CDR3 has 15 residues. The germline V and J ends were trimmed by 5 bases and 0 bases, with 11 bases remaining between them. CDR3 sequence: CASSSPPSSNQPQHF. CDR3 nucleotides: TGTGCCAGCAGTTCCCCGCCTTCTAGCAATCAGCCCCAGCATTTT. The variable domain in full, completed from reference TRBV2 and TRBJ1-5, reads EPEVTQTPSHQVTQMGQEVILRCVPISNHLYFYWYRQILGQKVEFLVSFYNNEISEKSEIFDDQFSVERPDGSNFTLKIRSTKLEDSAMYFCASSSPPSSNQPQHFGDGTRLSIL.

As regards this clonotype: Here the CDR3 omits its conserved ending phenylalanine or tryptophan, so a read error is the likely source. The V gene is TRBV20-1, the J gene TRBJ2-1; 9 bases are shared with TRBD1. This CDR3 is 16 amino acids long. Germline CDR1 is DFQATT and CDR2 is SNEGSKA (reference sequence). J gave up 1 base and V 6 bases, and 10 bases lay outside the gene matches. As DNA, the CDR3 is TGCAGTGCGGCGTCAACAGGGGGCTCGTCCTACAATGAGCAGTTCCTC. Its protein is CSAASTGGSSYNEQFL.

The CDR3, as DNA: TGTGCCAGCAGCCAAGCGCTAGCGGGAGCCTACGAGCAGTACTTC. Its protein product is CASSQALAGAYEQYF. This chain joins TRBV4-2 and TRBJ2-7; 10 nucleotides match TRBD2. From germline, CDR1 is LGHNA and CDR2 YNFKEQ. The ends lost 1 base at V and 2 bases at J; junction bases unmatched: 2. The CDR3 is 15 amino acids.

The rearrangement joins TRBV25-1 to TRBJ1-2, with TRBD1 matching over 9 bases. Losses at the gene ends were 4 bases for V and 2 bases for J; bases not matched to a gene: 5. This CDR3 comprises 15 residues. The germline V gene has CDR1 MGHDK and CDR2 SYGVNS. The CDR3 here is CASSASTGGNYGYTF. CDR3 coding DNA: TGTGCCAGCAGTGCCTCGACAGGGGGAAACTATGGCTACACCTTC.